This T cell receptor (beta chain) was sequenced during a study of graft-versus-host responses after intestinal transplantation. The V and J ends lost 2 bases and 7 bases, in that order; junction bases with no gene match: 25. Germline CDR1 and CDR2: MRHNA and SNTAGT. The CDR3 is made up of 20 amino acids. CFSE-labeled responder cells (approximately 200,000) were plated with approximately 200,000 irradiated, violet-dye-labeled stimulator cells. This clone was seen only a few times. The data were produced by immunoSEQ multiplex PCR, yet TCRdb's version contains in-frame clones alone and is incomplete. This sample has 17,000 or so clones; 38% occur once, and the top ten carry 3.5% to 4.5%.

Sequenced here: alloreactive CD8+ T cells from a mixed lymphocyte reaction culture, sampled before intestinal transplant. Subset of the sample: CFSE-low proliferating T cells sorted from approximately six-day pre-transplant mixed lymphocyte reaction (GvH or HvG direction). The TCR comes from a human patient who received an intestinal transplant. V usage is TRBV6-4 and J usage is TRBJ2-7, with TRBD2 identical over 8 bases. The CDR3 here is CASSDRGGGREVLLPIEQYF. The CDR3 coding sequence is TGTGCCAGCAGTGACCGGGGCGGGGGGCGGGAAGTATTACTCCCAATTGAGCAGTACTTC.